This is a list of T cell receptor beta chains from one sample in a study of CD8+CD57+ T cells in acquired aplastic anemia. TCRdb re-called the reads with MiXCR, one entry per CDR3 protein. This table holds fewer than 250,000 distinct CDR3 sequences, roughly half found once. The specimen sequenced was sorted CD4+, CD8+, or CD8+CD57+ T cells (not recorded which) from PBMCs. These receptors all come from a human donor in good health, serving as a control. The CDR3 runs from the conserved cysteine through the conserved F or W. A D gene is named only where the DNA matches it firmly. Size tells how often a clone was seen (once, few, many) or the class of an expanded clone, and some rows leave it out.

V: TRBV9
J: TRBJ1-1
size: NA
D: NA
CDR3: CASSMNTNTEAFF
DNA: TGTGCCAGCAGCATGAACACGAACACTGAAGCTTTCTTT

V: TRBV15
J: TRBJ1-6
size: many
D: NA
CDR3: CATSRDSNSPLHF
DNA: TGTGCCACCAGCAGAGACAGTAATTCACCCCTCCACTTT

V: TRBV5-8
J: TRBJ2-7
size: many
D: TRBD1
CDR3: CASSVGQGRSYEQYF
DNA: TGTGCCAGCAGCGTGGGACAGGGGAGATCCTACGAGCAGTACTTC

V: TRBV7-8
J: TRBJ1-2
size: NA
D: TRBD1
CDR3: CASSLDRLTANYGYTF
DNA: TGTGCCAGCAGCCTGGACAGGCTCACAGCTAACTATGGCTACACCTTC

V: TRBV29-1
J: TRBJ2-2
size: NA
D: TRBD2
CDR3: CSVELAGGLNTGELFF
DNA: TGCAGCGTTGAGCTAGCGGGGGGGCTGAACACCGGGGAGCTGTTTTTT

V: TRBV15
J: TRBJ2-7
size: NA
D: NA
CDR3: CATSRRGAWAEQYF
DNA: TGTGCCACCAGCAGAAGGGGCGCTTGGGCCGAGCAGTACTTC

V: TRBV7-9
J: TRBJ2-3
size: once
D: NA
CDR3: CASSLSSESTDTQYF
DNA: TGTGCCAGCAGCTTGTCATCGGAAAGCACAGATACGCAGTATTTT

V: TRBV20-1
J: TRBJ1-2
size: NA
D: NA
CDR3: CSASQGFSDCGYTF
DNA: TGCAGTGCTAGTCAGGGATTCTCAGACTGTGGCTACACCTTC

V: TRBV10-3
J: TRBJ2-1
size: NA
D: TRBD2
CDR3: CAITSGGHNEQFF
DNA: TGTGCCATCACTAGCGGGGGACACAATGAGCAGTTCTTC

V: TRBV7-6
J: TRBJ2-5
size: NA
D: TRBD1
CDR3: CASSSSGTAKETQYF
DNA: TGTGCCAGCAGTTCCTCCGGGACAGCCAAAGAGACCCAGTACTTC

V: TRBV12-3/TRBV12-4
J: TRBJ2-7
size: NA
D: TRBD2
CDR3: CASRTTSGQYSYEQYF
DNA: TGTGCCAGCAGGACGACTAGCGGACAATACTCCTACGAGCAGTACTTC

V: TRBV7-6
J: TRBJ1-2
size: NA
D: NA
CDR3: CAIGVQGHGYTF
DNA: TGTGCCATAGGAGTACAGGGCCATGGCTACACCTTC

V: TRBV12-3/TRBV12-4
J: TRBJ2-6
size: NA
D: NA
CDR3: CASSFPGANVLTF
DNA: TGTGCCAGCAGTTTTCCAGGGGCCAACGTCCTGACTTTC

V: TRBV19
J: TRBJ1-4
size: many
D: NA
CDR3: CASSIDKEKLFF
DNA: TGTGCCAGTAGTATTGATAAAGAAAAACTGTTTTTT

V: TRBV2
J: TRBJ1-1
size: NA
D: NA
CDR3: CASTVQGSTEAFF
DNA: TGTGCCAGCACGGTTCAGGGGTCGACTGAAGCTTTCTTT

V: TRBV20-1
J: TRBJ1-6
size: NA
D: TRBD1
CDR3: CSARTGQGGSPLHF
DNA: TGCAGTGCTAGGACGGGACAGGGAGGTTCACCCCTCCACTTT

V: TRBV12-3/TRBV12-4
J: TRBJ1-1
size: many
D: NA
CDR3: CASSPRIPTEAFF
DNA: TGTGCCAGCAGCCCACGAATCCCCACTGAAGCTTTCTTT

V: TRBV7-9
J: TRBJ1-6
size: NA
D: TRBD1
CDR3: CASSSSGTGYNSPLHF
DNA: TGTGCCAGCAGCTCCTCCGGGACAGGGTATAATTCACCCCTCCACTTT

V: TRBV6-2/TRBV6-3
J: TRBJ2-3
size: few
D: NA
CDR3: CASSYSWTRGTDTQYF
DNA: TGTGCCAGCAGTTACTCGTGGACCCGGGGCACAGATACGCAGTATTTT

V: TRBV7-3
J: TRBJ1-1
size: NA
D: NA
CDR3: CASSPRQEGSINTEAFF
DNA: TGTGCCAGCAGCCCCCGACAGGAGGGGAGTATTAACACTGAAGCCTTCTTT

V: TRBV9
J: TRBJ2-1
size: many
D: TRBD1
CDR3: CASSLTGAPGNEQFF
DNA: TGTGCCAGCAGCCTGACAGGGGCCCCGGGCAATGAGCAGTTCTTC

V: TRBV9
J: TRBJ1-6
size: NA
D: NA
CDR3: CASSVTTSGGNSPLHF
DNA: TGTGCCAGCAGCGTCACCACCTCCGGAGGAAATTCACCCCTCCACTTT

V: TRBV2
J: TRBJ1-1
size: NA
D: TRBD1
CDR3: CASSPGQLIF
DNA: TGTGCCAGCAGTCCGGGACAGCTTATCTTT

V: TRBV20-1
J: TRBJ2-7
size: many
D: NA
CDR3: CSARDRRQRRYEQYF
DNA: TGCAGTGCTAGAGATCGGAGACAGAGGAGATACGAGCAGTACTTC

V: TRBV10-3
J: TRBJ1-1
size: many
D: NA
CDR3: CAISELVQGEAFF
DNA: TGTGCCATCAGTGAGTTGGTACAGGGAGAGGCTTTCTTT

V: TRBV10-3
J: TRBJ2-7
size: NA
D: NA
CDR3: CEVYEQYF
DNA: TGTGAGGTGTACGAGCAGTACTTC

V: TRBV25-1
J: TRBJ2-7
size: NA
D: NA
CDR3: CASSSDSATYEQYF
DNA: TGTGCCAGCAGTTCGGACAGTGCCACCTACGAGCAGTACTTC

V: TRBV29-1
J: TRBJ1-1
size: few
D: NA
CDR3: CSVQGGNMNTEAFF
DNA: TGCAGCGTGCAGGGTGGGAACATGAACACTGAAGCTTTCTTT

V: TRBV10-1
J: TRBJ2-1
size: NA
D: TRBD1
CDR3: CASTCRDRGRNEQFF
DNA: TGCGCCAGCACCTGCCGGGACAGGGGGCGCAATGAGCAGTTCTTC

V: TRBV25-1
J: TRBJ1-2
size: NA
D: NA
CDR3: CASSEPHSPYGYTF
DNA: TGTGCCAGCAGTGAACCCCACAGCCCCTATGGCTACACCTTC

V: TRBV7-8
J: TRBJ2-5
size: NA
D: TRBD1
CDR3: CASRGTGVVTQYF
DNA: TGTGCCAGCAGGGGGACAGGGGTTGTGACCCAGTACTTC

V: TRBV19
J: TRBJ2-3
size: NA
D: NA
CDR3: CASSSSGGTGDTQCF
DNA: TGTGCCAGTAGTAGTAGCGGGGGGACAGGGGATACGCAGTGTTTT

V: TRBV7-9
J: TRBJ2-7
size: few
D: NA
CDR3: CASSPPGQPYEQYF
DNA: TGTGCCAGCAGCCCTCCTGGGCAGCCCTACGAGCAGTACTTC

V: TRBV24-1
J: TRBJ1-6
size: many
D: NA
CDR3: CATSSGPYSPLHF
DNA: TGTGCCACCAGCTCTGGGCCGTATTCACCCCTCCACTTT

V: TRBV20-1
J: TRBJ2-1
size: NA
D: TRBD1
CDR3: CSASQGTGGRNEQFF
DNA: TGCAGTGCTAGCCAAGGGACAGGGGGGAGGAATGAGCAGTTCTTC

V: TRBV2
J: TRBJ1-2
size: NA
D: NA
CDR3: CASSPRVKNYGYTF
DNA: TGTGCCAGCAGCCCTCGAGTCAAGAACTATGGCTACACCTTC

V: TRBV5-1
J: TRBJ1-2
size: NA
D: NA
CDR3: CASSLLSRRDGYTF
DNA: TGCGCCAGCAGCTTGTTAAGCAGGAGGGATGGCTACACCTTC

V: TRBV20-1
J: TRBJ1-1
size: NA
D: TRBD1
CDR3: CSAKSGDRDLNTEAFF
DNA: TGCAGTGCTAAGTCAGGGGACAGGGACCTGAACACTGAAGCTTTCTTT

V: TRBV15
J: TRBJ2-2
size: NA
D: TRBD2
CDR3: CATSRGTSWTGELFF
DNA: TGTGCCACCAGCAGAGGGACTAGCTGGACCGGGGAGCTGTTTTTT

V: TRBV5-1
J: TRBJ1-2
size: NA
D: NA
CDR3: CASSLEPQGLRHGYTF
DNA: TGCGCCAGCAGCTTGGAACCACAGGGCCTCCGTCATGGCTACACCTTC

V: TRBV25-1
J: TRBJ1-5
size: NA
D: NA
CDR3: CASSESWGNQPQHF
DNA: TGTGCCAGCAGTGAATCGTGGGGTAATCAGCCCCAGCATTTT

V: TRBV19
J: TRBJ1-5
size: NA
D: TRBD1
CDR3: CASSMGQGVQPQHF
DNA: TGTGCCAGTAGTATGGGGCAGGGGGTCCAGCCCCAGCATTTT

V: TRBV9
J: TRBJ1-6
size: once
D: TRBD1
CDR3: CASSKFDRGSNSPLHF
DNA: TGTGCCAGCAGCAAATTTGACAGGGGGAGTAATTCACCCCTCCACTTT

V: TRBV20-1
J: TRBJ2-6
size: NA
D: NA
CDR3: CSARSGLPGTEAF
DNA: TGCAGTGCTAGGAGTGGCCTACCTGGGACTGAAGCTTTC

V: TRBV5-1
J: TRBJ1-1
size: many
D: NA
CDR3: CASSLKNTEAFF
DNA: TGCGCCAGCAGCCTGAAGAACACTGAAGCTTTCTTT

V: TRBV19
J: TRBJ2-5
size: NA
D: TRBD1
CDR3: CASSPTGGSGETQYF
DNA: TGTGCCAGTAGTCCGACAGGGGGCTCGGGAGAGACCCAGTACTTC

V: TRBV20-1
J: TRBJ2-5
size: NA
D: TRBD1
CDR3: CSARAGTDPQETQYF
DNA: TGCAGTGCTAGAGCTGGGACAGATCCCCAAGAGACCCAGTACTTC

V: TRBV10-3
J: TRBJ2-3
size: many
D: TRBD2
CDR3: CAISGGGITDTQYF
DNA: TGTGCCATCAGTGGCGGGGGGATCACAGATACGCAGTATTTT

V: TRBV11-2
J: TRBJ1-4
size: NA
D: NA
CDR3: CASSTRRTPTSEKLFF
DNA: TGTGCCAGCAGCACACGACGGACGCCCACGAGTGAAAAACTGTTTTTT

V: TRBV6-1
J: TRBJ1-4
size: many
D: NA
CDR3: CASSRRGTGLREKLFF
DNA: TGTGCCAGCAGTAGGAGGGGGACGGGACTGAGAGAAAAACTGTTTTTT

V: TRBV10-2
J: TRBJ1-1
size: NA
D: TRBD1
CDR3: CASSLQGAARIEAFF
DNA: TGCGCCAGCAGCCTACAGGGGGCCGCCCGGATTGAAGCTTTCTTT

V: TRBV19
J: TRBJ1-6
size: NA
D: NA
CDR3: CASMGNSPLHF
DNA: TGTGCCAGTATGGGTAATTCACCCCTCCACTTT

V: TRBV6-6
J: TRBJ1-6
size: few
D: TRBD1
CDR3: CASSYSGQGDSPLHF
DNA: TGTGCCAGCAGTTACTCAGGACAGGGAGATTCACCCCTCCACTTT

V: TRBV20-1
J: TRBJ2-2
size: many
D: NA
CDR3: CSASPGMTGELFF
DNA: TGCAGTGCTAGCCCAGGGATGACCGGGGAGCTGTTTTTT

V: TRBV2
J: TRBJ2-7
size: many
D: NA
CDR3: CASSELEPLLYEQYF
DNA: TGTGCCAGCAGTGAGCTAGAGCCCCTACTCTACGAGCAGTACTTC

V: TRBV7-8
J: TRBJ2-7
size: NA
D: TRBD1
CDR3: CASEDRGHEQYF
DNA: TGTGCCAGCGAGGACAGGGGCCACGAGCAGTACTTC

V: TRBV4-2
J: TRBJ1-4
size: many
D: NA
CDR3: CASSQDRATNEKLFF
DNA: TGTGCCAGCAGCCAAGACAGGGCGACTAATGAAAAACTGTTTTTT

V: TRBV20-1
J: TRBJ2-3
size: NA
D: TRBD1
CDR3: CSADSGQGGDTQYF
DNA: TGCAGTGCTGACTCGGGACAGGGGGGAGATACGCAGTATTTT

V: TRBV3-1
J: TRBJ1-5
size: many
D: NA
CDR3: CASSKGHPNQPQHF
DNA: TGTGCCAGCAGCAAGGGACACCCAAATCAGCCCCAGCATTTT